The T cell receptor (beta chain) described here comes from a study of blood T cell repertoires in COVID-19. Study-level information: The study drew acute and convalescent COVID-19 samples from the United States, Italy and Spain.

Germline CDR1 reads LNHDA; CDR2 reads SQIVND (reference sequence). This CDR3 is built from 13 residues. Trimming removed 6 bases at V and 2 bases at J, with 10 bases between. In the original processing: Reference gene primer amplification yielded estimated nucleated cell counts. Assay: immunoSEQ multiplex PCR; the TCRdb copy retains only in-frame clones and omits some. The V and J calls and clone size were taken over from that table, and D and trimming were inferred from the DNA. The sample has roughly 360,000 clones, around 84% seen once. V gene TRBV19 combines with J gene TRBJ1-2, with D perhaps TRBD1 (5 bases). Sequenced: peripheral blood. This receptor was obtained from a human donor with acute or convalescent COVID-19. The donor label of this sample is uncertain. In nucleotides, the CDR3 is TGTGCCAGTAGGCCGACAGTAAACTATGGCTACACCTTC. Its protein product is CASRPTVNYGYTF.